Listed below are T cell receptor beta chains from one sample, sequenced in a study of cytomegalovirus exposure and HLA in healthy donors. Produced via immunoSEQ multiplex PCR; TCRdb's table is partial and in-frame only. This table lists fewer than 60,000 clones. Sequenced: PBMCs. The origin of the receptors is a woman aged 35 to 49 in good health and CMV-seronegative. Each CDR3 is given with its conserved first and last residue. Fields, in order: V gene, J gene, CDR3 length, D gene, CDR3 DNA, CDR3 protein. A D gene is named only where the DNA matches it firmly.

v_gene: TRBV7-9
j_gene: TRBJ1-5
len: 15
d_gene: .
CDR3nt: TGTGCCAGCAGCTTAGGAGACAGCTCCAATCAGCCCCAGCATTTT
CDR3aa: CASSLGDSSNQPQHF

v_gene: TRBV2
j_gene: TRBJ2-1
len: 15
d_gene: TRBD2
CDR3nt: TGTGCCAGCAGTGAAGCGGCGGGAGGGCCCATTGAGCAGTTCTTC
CDR3aa: CASSEAAGGPIEQFF

v_gene: TRBV29-1
j_gene: TRBJ2-3
len: 13
d_gene: .
CDR3nt: TGCAGCGTTGAGCCCCCTAGCGCAGATACGCAGTATTTT
CDR3aa: CSVEPPSADTQYF

v_gene: TRBV19
j_gene: TRBJ2-7
len: 13
d_gene: TRBD2
CDR3nt: TGTGCCAGTAGGCCTGGACTAGCGGGAGAGTGGTACTTC
CDR3aa: CASRPGLAGEWYF

v_gene: TRBV4-3
j_gene: TRBJ2-3
len: 15
d_gene: .
CDR3nt: TGCGCCAGCAGCCAAGGACTAGAAATTCCAGATACGCAGTATTTT
CDR3aa: CASSQGLEIPDTQYF

v_gene: TRBV5-4
j_gene: TRBJ1-6
len: 15
d_gene: TRBD1
CDR3nt: TGTGCCAGCAGCTTGGAGACAGGGAATAATTCACCCCTCCACTTT
CDR3aa: CASSLETGNNSPLHF

v_gene: TRBV18
j_gene: TRBJ1-1
len: 13
d_gene: .
CDR3nt: TGTGCCAGCTCACGAGGGGAGGCCACTGAAGCTTTCTTT
CDR3aa: CASSRGEATEAFF

v_gene: TRBV19
j_gene: TRBJ2-3
len: 12
d_gene: .
CDR3nt: TGTGCCAGTAGTATTGTCGCAGATACGCAGTATTTT
CDR3aa: CASSIVADTQYF

v_gene: TRBV4-2
j_gene: TRBJ2-7
len: 17
d_gene: .
CDR3nt: TGTGCCAGCAGCCCAAAACGGACTAACCAAACCGCCTACGAGCAGTACTTC
CDR3aa: CASSPKRTNQTAYEQYF

v_gene: TRBV19
j_gene: TRBJ1-3
len: 14
d_gene: TRBD1
CDR3nt: TGTGCCAGTAGTCCTGGGACAGCTGGAAACACCATATATTTT
CDR3aa: CASSPGTAGNTIYF

v_gene: TRBV10-3
j_gene: TRBJ1-5
len: 15
d_gene: TRBD1
CDR3nt: TGTGCCATCAGAGGTGGGACAGATAGCAATCAGCCCCAGCATTTT
CDR3aa: CAIRGGTDSNQPQHF

v_gene: TRBV7-2
j_gene: TRBJ2-7
len: 16
d_gene: .
CDR3nt: TGTGCCAGCAGCTTCTCCGGAACTGGGGCCGCCTACGAGCAGTACTTC
CDR3aa: CASSFSGTGAAYEQYF

v_gene: TRBV27
j_gene: TRBJ2-2
len: 16
d_gene: TRBD1
CDR3nt: TGTGCCAGCAGTTTATCTGGGACAGGGATCACCGGGGAGCTGTTTTTT
CDR3aa: CASSLSGTGITGELFF

v_gene: TRBV7-6
j_gene: TRBJ1-5
len: 15
d_gene: TRBD1
CDR3nt: TGTGCCAGCAGTCCAGGGACAGGGCCGTATCAGCCCCAGCATTTT
CDR3aa: CASSPGTGPYQPQHF

v_gene: TRBV6-1
j_gene: TRBJ2-7
len: 14
d_gene: .
CDR3nt: TGTGCCAGCAGTGAAATCTGGCAAGCCTACGAGCAGTACTTC
CDR3aa: CASSEIWQAYEQYF

v_gene: TRBV7-2
j_gene: TRBJ1-2
len: 17
d_gene: TRBD1
CDR3nt: TGTGCCAGCAGCCCCCGGTACAGGGGGCAAACTAACTATGGCTACACCTTC
CDR3aa: CASSPRYRGQTNYGYTF

v_gene: TRBV6-1
j_gene: TRBJ1-1
len: 13
d_gene: .
CDR3nt: TGTGCCAGCAGTGGGGCAACATTGGTTGAAGCTTTCTTT
CDR3aa: CASSGATLVEAFF

v_gene: TRBV20-1
j_gene: TRBJ2-7
len: 11
d_gene: TRBD2
CDR3nt: TGCAGCGGCCGGGGGGCCTACGAGCAGTACTTC
CDR3aa: CSGRGAYEQYF

v_gene: TRBV11-2
j_gene: TRBJ2-1
len: 16
d_gene: TRBD2
CDR3nt: TGTGCCAGCAGCCAAAGAGGCGGGAGGGCGCGAAATGAGCAGTTCTTC
CDR3aa: CASSQRGGRARNEQFF

v_gene: TRBV7-2
j_gene: TRBJ1-4
len: 15
d_gene: TRBD1
CDR3nt: TGTGCCAGCAGCTTAGTGACAGGGGAGTGGGAAAAACTGTTTTTT
CDR3aa: CASSLVTGEWEKLFF

v_gene: TRBV9
j_gene: TRBJ2-3
len: 14
d_gene: TRBD2
CDR3nt: TGTGCCAGCAGCGTTAGCGGGAGCACAGATACGCAGTATTTT
CDR3aa: CASSVSGSTDTQYF

v_gene: TRBV7-2
j_gene: TRBJ1-1
len: 13
d_gene: .
CDR3nt: TGTGCCAGCAGACATACAGTGAACACTGAAGCTTTCTTT
CDR3aa: CASRHTVNTEAFF

v_gene: TRBV4-1
j_gene: TRBJ2-2
len: 18
d_gene: TRBD2
CDR3nt: TGCGCCAGCAGCCAAGATGGCGGGCGCGGGGGAGACACCGGGGAGCTGTTTTTT
CDR3aa: CASSQDGGRGGDTGELFF

v_gene: TRBV5-1
j_gene: TRBJ1-3
len: 14
d_gene: .
CDR3nt: TGCGCCAGCAGCTTGGGCCCCGAGGGAAACACCATATATTTT
CDR3aa: CASSLGPEGNTIYF

v_gene: TRBV25-1
j_gene: TRBJ1-2
len: 15
d_gene: .
CDR3nt: TGTGCCAGCAGTGAATTCGGGGAGGCTAACTATGGCTACACCTTC
CDR3aa: CASSEFGEANYGYTF

v_gene: TRBV6-1
j_gene: TRBJ1-6
len: 15
d_gene: .
CDR3nt: TGTGCCAGCACCGCGTGGGGAGGGGCCGTAGAACCCCTCCACTTT
CDR3aa: CASTAWGGAVEPLHF

v_gene: TRBV5-6
j_gene: TRBJ1-4
len: 13
d_gene: .
CDR3nt: TGTGCCAGCAGCTTGTTCTCGGGGAGGAAACTGTTTTTT
CDR3aa: CASSLFSGRKLFF

v_gene: TRBV29-1
j_gene: TRBJ1-2
len: 13
d_gene: TRBD1
CDR3nt: TGCAGCGTTGAAAAGGGACAGGGGTATGGCTACACCTTC
CDR3aa: CSVEKGQGYGYTF